This T cell receptor (beta chain) is from a study of T cell responses to AZD1222 COVID-19 vaccine. Germline V gives CDR1 MNHEY, CDR2 SMNVEV (reference sequence). CDR3 length equals 14 residues. The ends were cut back, 3 bases at V and 8 bases at J, with 16 bases in the middle. TCRdb's table, derived via immunoSEQ multiplex PCR, lists solely in-frame clones and lacks some. The table shows 150,000 to 200,000 clones, with around 93% occurring only once. This clonotype was sampled from an adult in good health. The sequenced sample was peripheral blood, obtained on day 0 of AZD1222 vaccination. This sequence joins TRBV27 and TRBJ1-1; weak D call: TRBD1 (6 bases). CDR3 region: CASSFWSTGAEAFF. The DNA for the CDR3 is TGTGCCAGCAGTTTTTGGTCGACAGGAGCCGAAGCTTTCTTT.